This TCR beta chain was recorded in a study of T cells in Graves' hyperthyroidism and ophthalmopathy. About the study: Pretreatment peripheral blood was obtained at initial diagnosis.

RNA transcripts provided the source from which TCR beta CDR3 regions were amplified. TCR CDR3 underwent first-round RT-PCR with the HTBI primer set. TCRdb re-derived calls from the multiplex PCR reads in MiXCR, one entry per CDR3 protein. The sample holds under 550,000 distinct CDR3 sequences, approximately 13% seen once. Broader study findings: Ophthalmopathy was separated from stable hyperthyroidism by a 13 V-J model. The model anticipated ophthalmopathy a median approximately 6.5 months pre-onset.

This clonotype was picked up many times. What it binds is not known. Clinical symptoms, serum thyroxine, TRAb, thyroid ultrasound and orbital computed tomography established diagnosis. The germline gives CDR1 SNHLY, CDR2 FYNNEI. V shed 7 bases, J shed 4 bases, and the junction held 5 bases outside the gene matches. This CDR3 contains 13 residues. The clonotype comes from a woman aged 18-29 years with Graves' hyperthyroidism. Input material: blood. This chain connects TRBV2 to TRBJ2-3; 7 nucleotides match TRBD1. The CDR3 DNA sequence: TGTGCCAGCACGACAGGGTCCTCAGATACGCAGTATTTT. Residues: CASTTGSSDTQYF.